A selection of T cell receptor beta chains follows, all from one sample in a study of blood T cells in healthy people across ages. TCRdb itself ran the 5' RACE reads through MiXCR, one entry per CDR3 protein. This sample has about 1,800,000 distinct CDR3 sequences, with roughly 30% found just once. The specimen sequenced was blood. These receptor sequences come from a woman aged 30 to 39 in good health. CDR3s include the opening cysteine and the closing phenylalanine or tryptophan. The order of the fields is clone size, J gene, V gene, CDR3 protein. Rows give clone size only sometimes, using once, few, many, or a class for an expanded clone.

clone size: few
J gene: TRBJ1-2
V gene: TRBV5-5
CDR3 protein: CASRPGTANFNYGYTF

clone size: many
J gene: TRBJ1-2
V gene: TRBV12-3/TRBV12-4
CDR3 protein: CASRSPSGYTF

clone size: .
J gene: TRBJ1-5
V gene: TRBV6-5
CDR3 protein: CATTRGGNQPQHF

clone size: many
J gene: TRBJ2-7
V gene: TRBV6-5
CDR3 protein: CASSYGRVAYEQYF

clone size: .
J gene: TRBJ2-7
V gene: TRBV7-2
CDR3 protein: CASSPETTYEQYF

clone size: .
J gene: TRBJ1-2
V gene: TRBV4-2
CDR3 protein: CASTRSRTEANGYTF

clone size: few
J gene: TRBJ2-7
V gene: TRBV5-1
CDR3 protein: CASSLGIERGGEQYF

clone size: few
J gene: TRBJ2-5
V gene: TRBV2
CDR3 protein: CASRASGRGVQETQYF

clone size: few
J gene: TRBJ2-1
V gene: TRBV4-2
CDR3 protein: CASSQAGTSGRTYNEQFF

clone size: .
J gene: TRBJ2-1
V gene: TRBV4-3
CDR3 protein: CVSMPDPSPYNEQFF

clone size: .
J gene: TRBJ2-3
V gene: TRBV5-1
CDR3 protein: CASSSVAGGGTDTQYF

clone size: few
J gene: TRBJ1-1
V gene: TRBV29-1
CDR3 protein: CSGLRGVNTEAFF

clone size: few
J gene: TRBJ2-3
V gene: TRBV3-1
CDR3 protein: CASSRTSGGPPFTDTQYF

clone size: once
J gene: TRBJ2-4
V gene: TRBV6-1
CDR3 protein: CASGGAYENGGQYF

clone size: .
J gene: TRBJ2-4
V gene: TRBV11-2
CDR3 protein: CASSSWKLAKNIQYF

clone size: .
J gene: TRBJ2-1
V gene: TRBV7-2
CDR3 protein: CASSSFSYEQFF

clone size: few
J gene: TRBJ1-2
V gene: TRBV12-3/TRBV12-4
CDR3 protein: CASSFSEPGYTF

clone size: many
J gene: TRBJ2-1
V gene: TRBV20-1
CDR3 protein: CSARVGGRTVSYNEQFF

clone size: .
J gene: .
V gene: TRBV7-3
CDR3 protein: CASSLRGDLYNEQYF

clone size: .
J gene: TRBJ2-2
V gene: TRBV5-1
CDR3 protein: CASSLELSARNTGELFF

clone size: .
J gene: TRBJ2-1
V gene: TRBV20-1
CDR3 protein: CSARELGWLEANEQFF

clone size: few
J gene: TRBJ2-3
V gene: TRBV7-2
CDR3 protein: CASNLGVGGTQYF

clone size: .
J gene: TRBJ2-5
V gene: TRBV7-9
CDR3 protein: CASSFVGYQETQYF

clone size: .
J gene: TRBJ1-2
V gene: TRBV5-1
CDR3 protein: CASSLSGGAEGYTF

clone size: .
J gene: TRBJ2-4
V gene: TRBV21-1
CDR3 protein: CASMMASTEQYF

clone size: few
J gene: TRBJ2-6
V gene: TRBV18
CDR3 protein: CASSPRGLPGANVLTF

clone size: .
J gene: TRBJ1-6
V gene: TRBV20-1
CDR3 protein: CSARDGDRYNSPLHF

clone size: once
J gene: TRBJ1-2
V gene: TRBV7-3
CDR3 protein: CASSLRSGVGYTF

clone size: few
J gene: TRBJ2-3
V gene: TRBV20-1
CDR3 protein: CSASGGVSTDTQYF

clone size: few
J gene: TRBJ2-7
V gene: TRBV9
CDR3 protein: CASSATGGSLYNEQYF

clone size: .
J gene: TRBJ2-1
V gene: TRBV6-2/TRBV6-3
CDR3 protein: CASSAEGVSYNEQFF

clone size: few
J gene: TRBJ2-5
V gene: TRBV4-3
CDR3 protein: CASSQFGSRETQYF

clone size: .
J gene: TRBJ1-5
V gene: TRBV4-3
CDR3 protein: CASSQDRDPHQPQHF

clone size: .
J gene: TRBJ2-3
V gene: TRBV7-2
CDR3 protein: CASSLGPRTRGSTDTQYF

clone size: .
J gene: TRBJ2-3
V gene: TRBV7-6
CDR3 protein: CASSLDRGRGDTQYF

clone size: .
J gene: TRBJ2-7
V gene: TRBV18
CDR3 protein: CASSVRIPHEQYF

clone size: few
J gene: TRBJ2-1
V gene: TRBV7-9
CDR3 protein: CASRDGGSDEQFF

clone size: .
J gene: TRBJ2-1
V gene: TRBV6-5
CDR3 protein: CAGSYDGRSGGRYNEQFF

clone size: .
J gene: TRBJ2-7
V gene: TRBV7-2
CDR3 protein: CASSLARAGGPGEQYF

clone size: .
J gene: TRBJ2-7
V gene: TRBV28
CDR3 protein: CASRMGRSYEQYF

clone size: few
J gene: TRBJ2-3
V gene: TRBV5-1
CDR3 protein: CASRAAPAGDTQYF

clone size: .
J gene: TRBJ1-3
V gene: TRBV7-2
CDR3 protein: CASSRGISGNTIYF

clone size: .
J gene: .
V gene: TRBV5-1
CDR3 protein: CASSLDSGQGTAYEQYF

clone size: few
J gene: TRBJ1-2
V gene: TRBV10-3
CDR3 protein: CAISGPPGDGYTF

clone size: .
J gene: TRBJ1-4
V gene: TRBV3-1
CDR3 protein: CASSFLAGTRTNEKLFF

clone size: .
J gene: TRBJ2-7
V gene: TRBV2
CDR3 protein: CASRRDDYEQYF

clone size: few
J gene: TRBJ1-5
V gene: TRBV7-9
CDR3 protein: CASGNYSNQPQHF

clone size: .
J gene: TRBJ2-3
V gene: TRBV5-1
CDR3 protein: CASSFSGVVADTQYF

clone size: .
J gene: TRBJ2-1
V gene: TRBV7-9
CDR3 protein: CASSLAEWIGPTYNEQFF